This T cell receptor beta chain was identified in a study of blood T cell repertoires in COVID-19 (dated by TCRdb to about 2020). Some background on the complete study: Samples from collaborators originated in the United States, Italy and Spain and spanned both the acute and convalescent phases of COVID-19. The material from the prospective study consisted of cDNA or gDNA derived from T cells, B-cell-depleted T cells, or PBMCs. Subjects who had been exposed to COVID-19, were actively infected with it, or had recovered from it provided the deeply sampled blood TCRbeta repertoires that made up the dataset. The repertoires were released in a freely available public database intended as a resource for research on the immune response to SARS-CoV-2. The samples were drawn from two sources: the first 160 participants of the ongoing ImmuneRACE study, and 1,254 subjects contributed by 6 global collaborators. Sample metadata almost always included a de-identified subject ID, COVID-19 status, age in years and sex. Where available, HLA class I and class II types were obtained from metadata supplied by the sample provider rather than from assay-based typing.

TCRbeta CDR3 regions were amplified from genomic DNA using the immunoSEQ Assay, a bias-controlled multiplex PCR. The authors processed their data as follows. The number of nucleated cells in each sample was estimated from the amplification of reference gene primers within the assay. To quantify the absolute abundance of each unique TCRbeta CDR3 rearrangement, sequence reads were collapsed and filtered. For each sample, productive Simpson clonality was calculated by taking the square root of Simpson's diversity index across productive rearrangements. The table comes from immuneACCESS by way of TCRdb, which keeps in-frame sequences with V and J called. Part of the clones is missing from these tables; in studies checked, under half for an unresolved V gene and the rest for unknown reasons. The D gene and trimming were derived from the DNA, and the V and J assignments and clone size from that table. The sample data list about 40,000 clones, and 86% of these were observed just once. Clones ranked in the top ten supply around a fifth of the sample.

The collaborating institutions used their own protocols to collect whole blood in K2EDTA tubes. For TCRbeta analysis, collaborators shipped samples in one of three forms: frozen whole blood, isolated PBMCs, or DNA extracted from either of those sample types. As concerns this clone: The target of this receptor is not known. Germline is not matched at one junction end, which may reflect a read error.

Taken from cysteine to phenylalanine, the CDR3 has 14 residues. Only the CDR3 DNA stays, 42 bases, in frame from base 1. Sequences KGHDR (CDR1) and SFDVKD (CDR2) are obtained from the germline V gene. The investigation overall reported the following: How much clinical and demographic metadata was included differed by source and by participant, and the metadata was provided uncurated.

The chain was built from TRBV24-1 and TRBJ1-2; a confident D gene designation cannot be given. Sequencing was carried out using peripheral blood. The sequence was collected from a man aged 45-60 years in a cohort sampled during active COVID-19. The nucleotides are TGTGCCACCAGTGATTTCTCTTTACAACAAAGTCAGCGCTTC. Its protein is CATSDFSLQQSQRF.